The text below deals with one T cell receptor beta chain. The data belong to a study of T cell changes during pregnancy in multiple sclerosis. Sequencing was performed with immunoSEQ multiplex PCR; in TCRdb, only in-frame clones are kept and a portion is missing. The sample holds 40,000 to 50,000 clones, 75% to 90% seen once. Germline trimming cut 0 bases from V and 6 bases from J; bases unmatched to any gene: 6. CDR1 and CDR2 (germline): LGHNA, YSLEER. The length of the CDR3 is 16 residues. The genes are TRBV4-3 and TRBJ2-7; 12 bases match TRBD1. The specimen comprised CD4+ T cells from peripheral blood mononuclear cells, sampled in the first trimester of pregnancy. This clonotype was sampled from a female donor with multiple sclerosis, enrolled in a pregnancy study. The CDR3 reads CASSQDSGTGGAEQYF. The DNA for the CDR3 is TGCGCCAGCAGCCAAGATAGCGGGACAGGGGGCGCCGAGCAGTACTTC.